Each of the 10 T cell receptor beta chains below was sequenced from the same sample in a study of graft-versus-host responses after intestinal transplantation. No antigen is known for these receptors. TCRdb keeps only in-frame clones here, not all; method: immunoSEQ multiplex PCR. The sample includes about 93,000 clones, roughly 93% of them seen just once. The sample consisted of unstimulated CD8+ T cells sorted from spleen or lymph node cells, taken before intestinal transplant. Receptor source: a human donor who received an intestinal transplant.

The rearrangement links TRBV7-2 to TRBJ2-7, with D hard to call. The germline V and J ends were trimmed by 1 base and 4 bases, with 11 bases remaining between them. The CDR3 spans 14 residues. CDR1 SGHTA and CDR2 FQGNSA come from the germline V gene. The CDR3 region is CASSLGAGYYEQYF. The CDR3 DNA follows: TGTGCCAGCAGCTTAGGCGCAGGTTATTACGAGCAGTACTTC.

This clone was recorded only once. This sequence joins TRBV9 and TRBJ2-1; 16 positions agree with TRBD2. CDR1 is SGDLS and CDR2 is YYNGEE in the germline V gene. J lost 7 bases, V lost 0 bases, and 10 bases had no gene match. The CDR3 runs 19 residues. The CDR3 DNA sequence: TGTGCCAGCAGCGTAGAATCCCCGGGACTAGCGGGGGGGCTGAATGAGCAGTTCTTC. Its protein is CASSVESPGLAGGLNEQFF.

The J gene is TRBJ2-1, the V gene TRBV4-2, with no clear D. V lost 5 bases and J 5 bases, leaving 13 bases between the germline ends. CDR1 LGHNA and CDR2 YNFKEQ come from the germline V gene. This CDR3 spans 14 amino acids. The CDR3 here is CASSKPDWDNEQFF. As DNA, the CDR3 is TGTGCCAGCAGCAAACCCGACTGGGACAATGAGCAGTTCTTC.

The rearrangement links TRBV7-2 to TRBJ1-1, with TRBD1 identical over 9 bases. The trim removed 5 bases at V and 1 base at J, leaving 5 bases unmatched. Germline values: CDR1 SGHTA, CDR2 FQGNSA. The CDR3 sequence is 15 residues long. The DNA for the CDR3 is TGTGCCAGCAGCGCCTGGGGACAGGGGAACACTGAAGCTTTCTTT. Its translation is CASSAWGQGNTEAFF.

The chain has TRBV4-2 and TRBJ2-7, with TRBD2 as a possible D gene (5 bases). This CDR3 has 13 amino acids. Germline V gene sequence: CDR1 LGHNA, CDR2 YNFKEQ. V was pared by 5 bases and J by 4 bases, with 12 bases between. The CDR3 DNA follows: TGTGCCAGCAGCTACCGTGGGGAGTACGAGCAGTACTTC. This sequence encodes CASSYRGEYEQYF.

Comments on this clone: One junction end does not reproduce the germline sequence, and a read error may be involved. The J gene is TRBJ1-5, the V gene TRBV10-3, with 7 bases matching TRBD1. The CDR3 spans 13 residues. Germline V gives CDR1 ENHRY, CDR2 SYGVKD. In DNA form, the CDR3 reads TGTGCCATCACTGAGGGGGCAAGACAGCCCCAGCATTTT. Its protein product is CAITEGARQPQHF.

V gene TRBV4-1 combines with J gene TRBJ2-3; TRBD2 agrees at 8 bases. The CDR3 consists of 15 residues. V dropped 8 bases and J dropped 3; count of bases not matched to a gene: 10. The V gene's germline CDR1 is MGHRA and CDR2 YSYEKL. CDR3 protein: CASRFSGSWTDTQYF. The CDR3 nucleotides read TGCGCCAGCCGGTTCAGCGGGAGCTGGACAGATACGCAGTATTTT.

This chain connects TRBV7-9 to TRBJ2-1; D perhaps matches TRBD1 (5 bases). This CDR3 has 15 amino acids. Germline CDR1 is SEHNR and CDR2 is FQNEAQ (reference sequence). The ends were cut back, 5 bases at V and 8 bases at J, with 19 bases in the middle. The CDR3 sequence is CASSLTLLRVDEQFF. The DNA for the CDR3 is TGTGCCAGCAGCCTAACGTTACTCAGGGTCGATGAGCAGTTCTTC.

The chain employs TRBV4-1 and TRBJ1-1; TRBD1 might be the D (5 bases). Germline CDR1 and CDR2: MGHRA and YSYEKL. The CDR3 totals 15 residues. Trimming removed 3 bases at V and 1 base at J, with 12 bases between. The CDR3 coding sequence is TGCGCCAGCAGCCATACGACCCAGGGGAACACTGAAGCTTTCTTT. It translates to CASSHTTQGNTEAFF.

V is TRBV7-6 and J is TRBJ2-5, with 8 positions matching TRBD1. TRBJ2-7 explains the end of the DNA better; the J call may be wrong. CDR1 and CDR2 from the germline V gene are SGHVS and FNYEAQ. The CDR3 extends over 15 amino acids. CDR3 in amino acids: CASSPRTGPSYEQYF. CDR3 DNA: TGTGCCAGCAGCCCGAGGACAGGGCCCTCCTACGAGCAGTACTTC.